This T cell receptor beta chain appears in the sequencing data of a study of T cells in localized non-small cell lung cancer. Notes on the study in general: Patients showing higher blood T cell density tended to see longer overall survival. Heterogeneity remains possible, as sequencing covered one tumor region only. It was uninvolved adjacent lung that showed the highest T cell clonality, exceeding tumor. Adjacent lung had a median roughly 53 of the 100 largest tumor clones.

Sequencing was performed with immunoSEQ multiplex PCR; in TCRdb, only in-frame clones are kept and a portion is missing. This table has under 20,000 clones, 90% to 95% appearing once. The CDR3 length is 15 residues. CDR1 and CDR2 (germline): MNHNS, SASEGT. With 1 base removed from V and 0 bases from J, the gap between germline ends came to 9 bases. A remark on this clone: Its antigen remains unidentified.

This clonotype was obtained from a woman aged 35 to 70 with stage I lung adenocarcinoma. The specimen was peripheral blood, collected before any cancer treatment. The chain carries TRBV6-1 and TRBJ1-1; D not certain. This chain's CDR3 is CASSEGSWVNTEAFF. CDR3 bases: TGTGCCAGCAGTGAAGGGTCTTGGGTGAACACTGAAGCTTTCTTT.